These 2 T cell receptor beta chains originate from one sample sequenced in a study of T cells in Graves' hyperthyroidism and ophthalmopathy. Researchers amplified the TCR beta CDR3 regions from RNA transcripts. TCR CDR3 regions were first amplified by RT-PCR with HTBI primers. In TCRdb, the multiplex PCR reads were re-called with MiXCR into one record per CDR3 protein. Of about 590,000 distinct CDR3 sequences listed, approximately 15% are singletons. Sequencing was carried out using blood. Source of these receptors: a woman aged 25 to 45 with Graves' hyperthyroidism.

The rearrangement links TRBV9 to TRBJ2-5; unclear D gene. Trimming left V 4 bases short and J 9 bases short, with 22 bases between. CDR1 is SGDLS and CDR2 is YYNGEE in the germline V gene. This CDR3 comprises 15 residues. CDR3 residues: CASSPTPSSGRAQYF. The CDR3 DNA reads as TGTGCCAGCAGCCCCACGCCCAGCTCCGGTCGGGCCCAGTACTTC.

This clonotype was picked up a small number of times. The CDR3 region has the DNA TGTGCCAGTAGTCCCTTCTTCCGGGCTCCAAGAGGGGCGAACACTGAAGCTTTCTTT. Translation: CASSPFFRAPRGANTEAFF. The V and J genes are TRBV19 and TRBJ1-1; TRBD1 might be the D (5 bases). CDR1 and CDR2 (germline): LNHDA, SQIVND (reference sequence). Trimming left V 5 bases short and J 1 base short, with 26 bases between. CDR3 length: 19 residues.